Shown below are 20 T cell receptor beta chains from a single sample sequenced in a study of regulatory T cells in long-lasting Graves disease. Relying on iRepertoire HTBI primers and Arm-PCR of CDR3 regions, the team built TCR beta libraries. Via MiXCR, TCRdb re-called the multiplex PCR reads, giving one row per CDR3 protein. The sample has under 500,000 distinct CDR3 sequences, around 21% seen once; the top ten hold 6.5% to 10%. Indicated time point: persistent/refractory GD, antithyroid drugs over 5 years with positive TRAb. Isolated PBMC RNA provided the starting material for the TCR library. The source material was peripheral blood mononuclear cells (PBMCs), sampled when the disease was refractory, from a patient treated with antithyroid drugs. The receptor set was obtained from a female donor with Graves disease.

This clonotype has only a few counts. The chain carries TRBV11-2 and TRBJ1-2; 8 bases align to TRBD1. CDR3 length: 13 residues. Germline CDR1 and CDR2: SGHAT and FQNNGV. The junction had 6 bases not matched to a gene; V was cut back by 10 bases and J by 2 bases. The CDR3 DNA follows: TGTGCCATACGGGACAGGTCGAACTATGGCTACACCTTC. This encodes CAIRDRSNYGYTF.

The table lists this clonotype with a few counts. The chain employs TRBV6-5 and TRBJ1-1; D not certain. The V and J ends lost 0 bases and 0 bases respectively, with 8 bases between them. The CDR3 is made up of 15 amino acids. Germline V gene lookup returns CDR1 MNHEY and CDR2 SVGAGI. The CDR3 sequence: CASSYSSRMNTEAFF. As DNA, the CDR3 is TGTGCCAGCAGTTACTCGTCACGGATGAACACTGAAGCTTTCTTT.

In this sample, this clonotype turned up many times. Here the CDR3 DNA reads TGTGCCAGCTCACCAGAACAGGGTTTCAGCACTGAAGCTTTCTTT. Protein: CASSPEQGFSTEAFF. V and J are TRBV18 and TRBJ1-1; D perhaps matches TRBD1 (6 bases). The CDR3 covers 15 residues. Deletions cut 2 bases from V and 4 bases from J, with 14 bases between. Germline lookup yields CDR1 KGHSH and CDR2 LQKENI.

This clonotype was seen at least ten times. The chain uses TRBV28 and TRBJ2-5; 9 positions match TRBD2. CDR1 is MDHEN and CDR2 is SYDVKM in the germline V gene. CDR3 length: 15 residues. Unmatched junction bases numbered 12, after V lost 8 bases and J lost 5 bases. The CDR3 coding sequence is TGTGCCAGCCCCCCCCCGGGACTAGCAGGGGAGACCCAGTACTTC. Encoded protein: CASPPPGLAGETQYF.

This clonotype has just a few counts. V usage is TRBV20-1 and J usage is TRBJ1-2; D gene ambiguous. The V gene's germline CDR1 is DFQATT and CDR2 SNEGSKA (reference sequence). With 0 bases removed from V and 6 bases from J, the gap between germline ends came to 8 bases. This CDR3 spans 12 amino acids. CDR3 nucleotide sequence: TGCAGTGCTAGAGATCGTAGGAATGGCTACACCTTC. This gives the protein CSARDRRNGYTF.

The chain is built from TRBV20-1 and TRBJ2-7; no definite D call. The CDR3 has 13 amino acids. V lost 6 bases to trimming and J lost 0 bases, with 12 bases between them. Germline CDR1 is DFQATT and CDR2 is SNEGSKA (reference sequence). The CDR3 sequence is CSAPGPSSYEQYF. CDR3 in DNA: TGCAGTGCCCCAGGTCCGTCCTCCTACGAGCAGTACTTC.

The table lists this clonotype with many counts. The rearrangement links TRBV2 to TRBJ2-7; 8 positions match TRBD2. This CDR3 contains 14 residues. CDR1 is SNHLY and CDR2 is FYNNEI in the germline V gene. The junction had 12 bases not matched to a gene; V was cut back by 7 bases and J by 7 bases. The CDR3 loop reads CASILAGSMSEQYF. For the CDR3, the DNA is TGTGCCAGCATTTTAGCGGGATCAATGTCGGAGCAGTACTTC.

This chain joins TRBV20-1 and TRBJ1-2; the match to TRBD1 covers 7 bases. Germline lookup yields CDR1 DFQATT and CDR2 SNEGSKA (reference sequence). The J segment lost 4 bases and the V segment lost 5 bases, leaving 7 bases of the junction unmatched. CDR3 length: 13 amino acids. CDR3 in DNA: TGCAGTGCTCACTACAGGGGCACCTATGGCTACACCTTC. Protein: CSAHYRGTYGYTF.

As for this clonotype: This sequence may be a read error, since a much larger clone differs from it by one base. J is TRBJ1-2 and V is TRBV6-1; possibly TRBD1 for D (5 bases). The CDR3 sequence is 15 residues long. The V end was cut by 6 bases, the J end by 3 bases, with 17 bases between. CDR1 is MNHNS, CDR2 SASEGT, per germline. CDR3 residues: CASSPQATADYGYTF. DNA for the CDR3: TGTGCCAGCAGCCCTCAAGCGACAGCTGACTATGGCTACACCTTC.

To note about this clonotype: A much larger clonotype is one base distant, so this may be a read error. The genes are TRBV28 and TRBJ2-4, with D tentatively TRBD2 (5 bases). Germline V gene lookup returns CDR1 MDHEN and CDR2 SYDVKM. This CDR3 comprises 15 residues. The CDR3 reads CASSFGTEAKNIQCF. The CDR3 DNA is TGTGCCAGCAGTTTTGGCACGGAGGCCAAAAACATTCAGTGCTTC.

This clonotype has ten or more counts. V usage is TRBV30 and J usage is TRBJ1-1; D unresolved. Germline values: CDR1 GTSNPN, CDR2 SVGIG (reference sequence). V lost 7 bases, J lost 5 bases, and 11 bases lay in between. CDR3 size: 11 residues. CDR3 in DNA: TGTGCCTCCATCCGAGGGACTGAAGCTTTCTTT. Translation: CASIRGTEAFF.

This chain connects TRBV7-9 to TRBJ2-6; D is possibly TRBD1 (6 bases). The CDR3 has 15 residues. CDR1 is SEHNR, CDR2 FQNEAQ, per germline (reference sequence). V lost 0 bases, J lost 6 bases, and 9 bases lay in between. The DNA for the CDR3 is TGTGCCAGCAGCTTAGCTGCAGGGGCGGCCAACGTCCTGACTTTC. This codes for CASSLAAGAANVLTF.

The table lists this clonotype with many counts. The CDR3 nucleotides are TGTGCCAGCTCACCCATGGCGGGGACGCGTCAAGAGACCCAGTACTTC. It translates to CASSPMAGTRQETQYF. The rearrangement links TRBV18 to TRBJ2-5; D may be TRBD2 (6 bases). The V end lost 3 bases, the J end lost 2 bases, and 16 bases lay between the germline ends. This CDR3 comprises 16 residues. The V gene's germline CDR1 is KGHSH and CDR2 LQKENI.

This clonotype was observed a handful of times. This chain connects TRBV5-1 to TRBJ1-4; perhaps TRBD1 as D (5 bases). The CDR3 spans 18 residues. Germline V gene lookup returns CDR1 SGHRS and CDR2 YFSETQ. Trimming cost V 4 bases and J 7 bases, with 26 bases left between them. This CDR3 reads CASSRLEGTLRPFEKLFF. The CDR3 DNA sequence: TGCGCCAGCAGCCGGTTGGAGGGGACCCTAAGGCCGTTTGAAAAACTGTTTTTT. Variable domain in full (rest from reference TRBV5-1 and TRBJ1-4): KAGVTQTPRYLIKTRGQQVTLSCSPISGHRSVSWYQQTPGQGLQFLFEYFSETQRNKGNFPGRFSGRQFSNSRSEMNVSTLELGDSALYLCASSRLEGTLRPFEKLFFGSGTQLSVL.

There are a few counts of this clonotype. The V gene is TRBV3-1, the J gene TRBJ2-7; D remains ambiguous. The CDR3 length is 14 residues. The germline V and J ends were trimmed by 0 bases and 1 base, with 7 bases remaining between them. Germline V gene lookup returns CDR1 LGHDT and CDR2 YNNKEL (reference sequence). CDR3 protein: CASSQDSDSYEQYF. CDR3 sequence (DNA): TGTGCCAGCAGCCAAGATTCAGATTCCTACGAGCAGTACTTC.

CDR3 amino acids: CASSPQGVSGNTIYF. The CDR3 DNA is TGTGCCAGCAGCCCGCAGGGAGTTTCGGGAAACACCATATATTTT. V usage is TRBV9 and J usage is TRBJ1-3, with D tentatively TRBD1 (5 bases). The CDR3 covers 15 residues. Germline CDR1 and CDR2: SGDLS and YYNGEE. V dropped 4 bases and J dropped 4 bases, with 15 bases sitting between them.

This clonotype was seen repeatedly, ten times or more. This rearrangement joins TRBV28 to TRBJ2-7, with 10 bases aligning to TRBD1. Germline assignment: CDR1 MDHEN and CDR2 SYDVKM. This CDR3 comprises 13 residues. V shed 11 bases and J 4 bases; nucleotides not matched to a gene: 8. The CDR3 region is CAGSDRGRYEQYF. The CDR3 region has the DNA TGTGCCGGGTCAGACAGGGGGCGATACGAGCAGTACTTC.

This clonotype has just a few counts. The chain combines TRBV27 with TRBJ2-7; D unclear. The CDR3 has 13 amino acids. CDR1 is MNHEY, CDR2 SMNVEV, per germline (reference sequence). The V gene lost 1 base and the J gene lost 3 bases, with 7 bases spanning the gap. In nucleotides, the CDR3 is TGTGCCAGCAGTTTATGGTCCGGCTACGAGCAGTACTTC. Its translation is CASSLWSGYEQYF.

Many counts were recorded for this clonotype. The J gene is TRBJ2-7, the V gene TRBV20-1, with D possibly TRBD2 on 6 matching bases. Germline CDR1 DFQATT, CDR2 SNEGSKA (reference sequence). The CDR3 runs 13 residues. V was shortened by 5 bases and J by 0 bases, with 11 bases between the two germline ends. The CDR3 spells CSARRDHSYEQYF. CDR3 DNA sequence: TGCAGTGCTCGGAGGGACCACTCCTACGAGCAGTACTTC.

In its sample, this clonotype was seen a few times. The CDR3 DNA sequence: TGTGCCAGCAGCATAATGGGCGGAATGGCCTACGAGCAGTACTTC. This encodes CASSIMGGMAYEQYF. V is TRBV7-9 and J is TRBJ2-7; D ambiguous. The CDR3 contains 15 residues. Germline V gene lookup returns CDR1 SEHNR and CDR2 FQNEAQ (reference sequence). With 5 bases removed from V and 2 bases from J, the gap between germline ends came to 16 bases.